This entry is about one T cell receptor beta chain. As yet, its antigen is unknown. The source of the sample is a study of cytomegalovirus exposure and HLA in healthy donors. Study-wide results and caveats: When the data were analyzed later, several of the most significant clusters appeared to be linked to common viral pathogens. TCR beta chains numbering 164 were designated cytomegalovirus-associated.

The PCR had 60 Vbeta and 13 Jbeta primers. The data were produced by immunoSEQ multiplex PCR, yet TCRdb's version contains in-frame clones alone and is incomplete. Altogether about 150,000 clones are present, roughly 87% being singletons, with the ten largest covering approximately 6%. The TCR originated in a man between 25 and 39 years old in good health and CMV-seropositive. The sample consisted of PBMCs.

The CDR3 loop reads CASSSQGYQPQHF. Here the CDR3 DNA reads TGTGCCAGCAGTTCCCAGGGTTACCAGCCCCAGCATTTT. The chain carries TRBV28 and TRBJ1-5, with a weak D call TRBD1 (5 bases). The V gene lost 4 bases and the J gene lost 7 bases, with 11 bases spanning the gap. The V gene's germline CDR1 is MDHEN and CDR2 SYDVKM. The CDR3 sequence is 13 residues long.